The 26 T cell receptor beta chains presented below share a single source sample, sequenced in a study of vaccination and CD4 T cells after COVID-19. Sample treatment: roughly nine-day PBMC culture with coronavirus spike peptide pools or control peptides (ViraFEST assay). These receptors' antigens are unknown. The Oncomine TCR Beta short-read assay sequenced DNA from cultured CD4+ T cells. MiXCR, applied by TCRdb to the PCR reads, yields one record per CDR3 protein. The table includes about 21,000 distinct CDR3 sequences, 44% detected once. Sequenced material: CD4+ T cells from blood, cultured in vitro, taken before SARS-CoV-2 vaccination. Receptors were obtained from a human donor who received a COVID-19 vaccine.

Concerning this clonotype itself: The junction and the germline gene differ at one end; a read error may be behind it. V is TRBV24-1 and J is TRBJ2-2; TRBD1 matches at 10 bases. The CDR3 loop spans 15 amino acids. CDR1 KGHDR and CDR2 SFDVKD come from the germline V gene. CDR3 DNA sequence: TGTGCCACCAGCGGGACAGGGGCGTCGATCGGGGAGCTGTCTTTT. Protein sequence: CATSGTGASIGELSF.

The V gene is TRBV24-1, the J gene TRBJ2-3; maybe TRBD2 (6 bases). V shed 9 bases and J shed 2 bases, with 14 bases lying between them. The CDR3 runs to 14 residues. CDR1 and CDR2 from the germline V gene are KGHDR and SFDVKD. The CDR3 loop is CATGEGGFTDTQYF. DNA for the CDR3: TGTGCCACCGGGGAAGGAGGGTTCACAGATACGCAGTATTTT.

This sequence joins TRBV9 and TRBJ2-6; no definite D call. This CDR3 has 14 amino acids. Trimming took 3 bases from V and 1 from J, leaving 5 bases between them. Germline V gives CDR1 SGDLS, CDR2 YYNGEE. The CDR3 is CASSASSGANVLTF. Here the CDR3 DNA reads TGTGCCAGCAGCGCATCTTCTGGGGCCAACGTCCTGACTTTC.

The CDR3 coding sequence is TGTGCCAGCAGCCGAACAGGCCCGGGACAGGGTTCTAAAAAAGAGACCCAGTACTTC. This translates into CASSRTGPGQGSKKETQYF. The chain recombines TRBV7-9 with TRBJ2-5; 9 bases fit TRBD1. Germline V gives CDR1 SEHNR, CDR2 FQNEAQ (reference sequence). The CDR3 totals 19 residues. The ends lost 5 bases at V and 3 bases at J; junction bases unmatched: 19. Based on the CDR3 plus reference TRBV7-9 and TRBJ2-5, the full variable domain is DTGVSQNPRHKITKRGQNVTFRCDPISEHNRLYWYRQTLGQGPEFLTYFQNEAQLEKSRLLSDRFSAERPKGSFSTLEIQRTEQGDSAMYLCASSRTGPGQGSKKETQYFGPGTRLLVL.

The chain uses TRBV6-5 and TRBJ2-1; 10 bases agree with TRBD2. The V segment lost 2 bases and the J segment 8 bases; nucleotides outside the gene matches: 6. This CDR3 comprises 15 residues. Germline-derived CDR1 and CDR2 are MNHEY and SVGAGI. CDR3 sequence reads: CASSYGSSGGDEQFF. The CDR3 nucleotides read TGTGCCAGCAGTTACGGGTCTAGCGGGGGCGATGAGCAGTTCTTC.

The rearrangement joins TRBV7-2 to TRBJ2-3; 7 nucleotides match TRBD2. Germline V CDR1 and CDR2: SGHTA, FQGNSA. The CDR3 is 16 residues long. V shed 5 bases, J shed 1 base, and the junction held 9 bases outside the gene matches. CDR3 sequence reads: CASSHFSAGGTDTQYF. Here the CDR3 DNA reads TGTGCCAGCAGCCACTTTAGCGCGGGGGGCACAGATACGCAGTATTTT. The full variable domain, in which reference TRBV7-2 and TRBJ2-3 provide the parts outside the CDR3, is GAGVSQSPSNKVTEKGKDVELRCDPISGHTALYWYRQSLGQGLEFLIYFQGNSAPDKSGLPSDRFSAERTGGSVSTLTIQRTQQEDSAVYLCASSHFSAGGTDTQYFGPGTRLTVL.

The chain couples TRBV30 to TRBJ2-7; 8 bases are a match to TRBD1. The germline gives CDR1 GTSNPN, CDR2 SVGIG (reference sequence). With 2 bases clipped from V and 0 bases from J, the junction kept 3 bases outside the gene matches. This CDR3 comprises 14 residues. In DNA, the CDR3 is TGTGCCTGGAGTACAGGGGGAAGCTCCTACGAGCAGTACTTC. It translates to CAWSTGGSSYEQYF.

This clonotype appeared a few times. In nucleotides, the CDR3 is TGTGCCAGCAGTGTGGGTTCCAATGAGCAGTTCTTC. Encoded protein: CASSVGSNEQFF. The chain uses TRBV6-1 and TRBJ2-1, with D uncertain. V lost 4 bases, J lost 6 bases, and 7 bases lay in between. The CDR3 has 12 residues. Per the germline V gene, CDR1 is MNHNS and CDR2 is SASEGT.

The chain carries TRBV7-9 and TRBJ2-7; D remains ambiguous. The length of the CDR3 is 15 residues. Germline V gene sequence: CDR1 SEHNR, CDR2 FQNEAQ (reference sequence). V gave up 1 base and J gave up 2 bases, with 12 bases separating them. CDR3 protein: CASSLGRGPPYEQYF. The CDR3 DNA follows: TGTGCCAGCAGCTTAGGCCGAGGCCCTCCCTACGAGCAGTACTTC.

The genes are TRBV25-1 and TRBJ2-5; D tentatively fits TRBD1 or TRBD2 (5 bases each). The V gene lost 0 bases and the J gene lost 6 bases, with 8 bases spanning the gap. The germline V gene has CDR1 MGHDK and CDR2 SYGVNS. CDR3 length equals 13 residues. The CDR3 reads CASSEYEGKTQYF. DNA of the CDR3: TGTGCCAGCAGTGAATATGAGGGGAAGACCCAGTACTTC.

The rearrangement links TRBV19 to TRBJ1-5; D might be TRBD1 (6 bases). The CDR3 runs 15 residues. In germline, CDR1 is LNHDA, CDR2 SQIVND (reference sequence). Deletions cut 4 bases from V and 4 bases from J, with 14 bases between. The CDR3 reads CASSTFGQTNQPQHF. CDR3 DNA: TGTGCCAGTAGTACATTTGGACAGACTAATCAGCCCCAGCATTTT.

This clonotype was detected a few times. The V and J genes are TRBV7-9 and TRBJ1-2; D unclear. The CDR3 runs to 14 residues. V shed 1 base and J shed 3 bases, with 9 bases lying between them. Germline V gives CDR1 SEHNR, CDR2 FQNEAQ (reference sequence). CDR3: CASSLVNWDYGYTF. The CDR3 DNA reads as TGTGCCAGCAGCTTAGTAAATTGGGACTATGGCTACACCTTC.

The rearrangement joins TRBV30 to TRBJ1-2; D is perhaps TRBD1 (5 bases). The CDR3 is 12 residues long. Germline lookup yields CDR1 GTSNPN and CDR2 SVGIG (reference sequence). V lost 3 bases, J lost 10 bases, and 15 bases lay in between. In nucleotides, the CDR3 is TGTGCCTGGAGAACACGGACACCTTCCTACACCTTC. Translated: CAWRTRTPSYTF. The complete variable domain, with remaining parts taken from reference TRBV30 and TRBJ1-2, reads SQTIHQWPATLVQPVGSPLSLECTVEGTSNPNLYWYRQAAGRGLQLLFYSVGIGQISSEVPQNLSASRPQDRQFILSSKKLLLSDSGFYLCAWRTRTPSYTFGSGTRLTVV.

This clonotype appeared once. This chain joins TRBV6-1 and TRBJ2-7; 7 bases map to TRBD1. The CDR3 has 13 amino acids. The junction had 5 bases not matched to a gene; V was cut back by 5 bases and J by 4 bases. Germline CDR1 and CDR2: MNHNS and SASEGT. CDR3 bases: TGTGCCAGCAGTCGTGACAGGGAGTACGAGCAGTACTTC. Its protein is CASSRDREYEQYF.

The chain is built from TRBV7-8 and TRBJ1-1; D perhaps matches TRBD1 (6 bases). In germline, CDR1 is SGHVS, CDR2 FQNEAQ. With 5 bases removed from V and 0 bases from J, the gap between germline ends came to 13 bases. The CDR3 extends over 15 amino acids. CDR3: CASSPRGGLNTEAFF. The CDR3 DNA follows: TGTGCCAGCAGCCCCAGAGGGGGACTGAACACTGAAGCTTTCTTT.

This clonotype was picked up a small number of times. The V call is TRBV27, the J call TRBJ2-7, with D possibly TRBD2 on 5 matching bases. The CDR3 loop spans 14 amino acids. The V and J ends lost 6 bases and 5 bases respectively, with 17 bases between them. CDR1 is MNHEY, CDR2 SMNVEV, per germline (reference sequence). The DNA of the CDR3 is TGTGCCAGCAGCTCCCCGCCCCGGGGAAACGAGCAGTACTTC. It codes for CASSSPPRGNEQYF.

The chain recombines TRBV19 with TRBJ2-3; TRBD2 matches at 14 bases. The V gene's germline CDR1 is LNHDA and CDR2 SQIVND (reference sequence). Trimming cost V 4 bases and J 1 base; bases outside gene matches: 13. This CDR3 is 20 amino acids long. CDR3 loop: CASSNRLAGGKLRRTDTQYF. CDR3 DNA sequence: TGTGCCAGTAGTAACAGACTAGCGGGGGGGAAATTACGACGCACAGATACGCAGTATTTT.

The rearrangement links TRBV25-1 to TRBJ2-3; TRBD2 matches 10 bases. Germline V gene sequence: CDR1 MGHDK, CDR2 SYGVNS. The CDR3 length is 15 residues. The ends lost 2 bases at V and 1 base at J; junction bases unmatched: 0. The CDR3 protein is CASSELAGGTDTQYF. In nucleotides, the CDR3 is TGTGCCAGCAGTGAACTAGCGGGGGGCACAGATACGCAGTATTTT.

The chain combines TRBV6-1 with TRBJ2-2; 10 bases align to TRBD1. The CDR3 is 17 amino acids. Germline CDR1 MNHNS, CDR2 SASEGT. V shed 2 bases, J shed 5 bases, and the junction held 8 bases outside the gene matches. In DNA, the CDR3 is TGTGCCAGCAGTGAATATTTCGGGACAGGGGTGACCGGGGAGCTGTTTTTT. Encoded protein: CASSEYFGTGVTGELFF.

This clonotype was observed a handful of times. V and J are TRBV6-1 and TRBJ1-3; D unresolved. Trimming removed 6 bases from V and 0 bases from J, with 6 bases in between. The CDR3 has 13 amino acids. CDR1 and CDR2 from the germline V gene are MNHNS and SASEGT. The chain's CDR3 is CASRPLSGNTIYF. CDR3 nucleotides: TGTGCCAGCAGACCGCTCTCTGGAAACACCATATATTTT.

This chain connects TRBV21-1 to TRBJ2-7; no DNA check was done on the table's D call, TRBD1. TRBV21-1 is labeled a pseudogene. This CDR3 has 16 residues. The CDR3 here is CASSKRVQGAFYEQYF. As DNA, the CDR3 is TGTGCCAGCAGCAAAAGGGTACAGGGGGCCTTCTACGAGCAGTACTTC.

The V and J genes are TRBV27 and TRBJ2-7; 7 nucleotides match TRBD1. The CDR3 covers 13 residues. Losses at the gene ends were 3 bases for V and 3 bases for J; bases not matched to a gene: 2. Germline lookup yields CDR1 MNHEY and CDR2 SMNVEV (reference sequence). The chain's CDR3 is CASSFRDSYEQYF. CDR3 nucleotide sequence: TGTGCCAGCAGTTTCCGGGACAGCTACGAGCAGTACTTC.

This clonotype showed up just a few times. The chain combines TRBV7-9 with TRBJ2-3; the D is unclear. Trimming cost V 5 bases and J 13 bases, with 16 bases left between them. CDR1 is SEHNR, CDR2 FQNEAQ, per germline (reference sequence). The CDR3 has 12 amino acids. Here the CDR3 reads CASSPSGGEEYF. The CDR3 nucleotides are TGTGCCAGCAGCCCCTCGGGCGGAGAAGAGTATTTT.

The chain recombines TRBV4-1 with TRBJ1-6, with D tentatively TRBD1 (6 bases). Germline V CDR1 and CDR2: MGHRA, YSYEKL. The CDR3 runs to 15 residues. The V end lost 4 bases, the J end lost 9 bases, and 16 bases lay between the germline ends. CDR3 loop: CASSPTLGAVSPLHF. The DNA for the CDR3 is TGCGCCAGCAGCCCAACGTTGGGGGCGGTTTCACCCCTCCACTTT.

This clonotype has only a few counts. This sequence joins TRBV12-3 or TRBV12-4 and TRBJ1-1, with 9 bases identical to TRBD1. The CDR3 covers 15 residues. V was pared by 6 bases and J by 5 bases, with 10 bases of the junction left unmatched. The CDR3 region is CASRPYRGQGTEAFF. CDR3 DNA sequence: TGTGCCAGCAGGCCCTACAGGGGGCAGGGGACTGAAGCTTTCTTT.

This clonotype was counted a few times. V usage is TRBV7-6 and J usage is TRBJ2-2, with D possibly matching TRBD1 (5 bases). Deletions cut 4 bases from V and 1 base from J, with 10 bases between. CDR3 length: 15 residues. Germline V gives CDR1 SGHVS, CDR2 FNYEAQ. The CDR3 loop reads CASSSSQGNTGELFF. The CDR3 bases are TGTGCCAGCAGCTCTTCGCAGGGGAACACCGGGGAGCTGTTTTTT.